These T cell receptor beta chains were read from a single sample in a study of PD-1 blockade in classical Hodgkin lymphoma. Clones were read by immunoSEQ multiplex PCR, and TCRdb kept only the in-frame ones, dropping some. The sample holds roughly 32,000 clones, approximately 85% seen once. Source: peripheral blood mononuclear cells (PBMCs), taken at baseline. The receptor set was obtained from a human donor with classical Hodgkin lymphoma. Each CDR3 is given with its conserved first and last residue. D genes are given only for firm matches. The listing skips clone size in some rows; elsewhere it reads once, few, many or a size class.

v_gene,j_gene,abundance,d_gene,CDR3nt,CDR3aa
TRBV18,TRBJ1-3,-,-,TGTGCCAGCTCACCAAGCCAGGGGACTGGAAACACCATATATTTT,CASSPSQGTGNTIYF
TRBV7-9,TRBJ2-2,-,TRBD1,TGTGCCAGCAGGCAAGACTGGGCAGGGGGCACCGGGGAGCTGTTTTTT,CASRQDWAGGTGELFF
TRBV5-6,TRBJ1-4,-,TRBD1,TGTGCCAGCAGCTTGTTTCCCGGACAGGGCGAAAAACTGTTTTTT,CASSLFPGQGEKLFF
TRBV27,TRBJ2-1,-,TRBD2,TGTGCCAGCAGTTTTGAGGCAAAGAGGCTAGCGGGAGGTAATGAGCAGTTCTTC,CASSFEAKRLAGGNEQFF
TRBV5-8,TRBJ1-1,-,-,TGTGCCAGCAGCGTGGGACGTTTCATGAACACTGAAGCTTTCTTT,CASSVGRFMNTEAFF
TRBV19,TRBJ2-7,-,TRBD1,TGTGCCAGTACCAAAGGGACAGGGGTGGGATACGAGCAGTACTTC,CASTKGTGVGYEQYF
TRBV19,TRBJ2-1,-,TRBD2,TGTGCCAGTCGTATCCCTAGCGGGGGCGTCGATGAGCAGTTCTTC,CASRIPSGGVDEQFF
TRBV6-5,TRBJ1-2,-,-,TGTGCCAGCAGAAGCCCAGAGGTTAACTATGGCTACACCTTC,CASRSPEVNYGYTF
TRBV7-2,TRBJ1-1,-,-,TGTGCCAGCAGCCCGGATTGGAACACTGAAGCTTTCTTT,CASSPDWNTEAFF
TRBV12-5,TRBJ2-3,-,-,TGTGCTAGTGGTCCCCAAGGACAGTACGCAGATACGCAGTATTTT,CASGPQGQYADTQYF
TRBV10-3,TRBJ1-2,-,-,TGTGCCATCAGTGAGTCGGGAGTCTATGGCTACACCTTC,CAISESGVYGYTF
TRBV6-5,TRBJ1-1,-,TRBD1,TGTGCCAGCAGCTCCCGGACAGGAGCTTTCTTT,CASSSRTGAFF
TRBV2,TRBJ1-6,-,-,TGTGCCAGCAGTGATGGGCCGGGGCGGGATTCACCCCTCCACTTT,CASSDGPGRDSPLHF
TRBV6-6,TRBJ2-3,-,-,TGTGCCAGCAGTTTGCCGGGGGCGCGCACAGATACGCAGTATTTT,CASSLPGARTDTQYF
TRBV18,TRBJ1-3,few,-,TGTGCCAGCTCACCGGAATACTACTCTGGAAACACCATATATTTT,CASSPEYYSGNTIYF
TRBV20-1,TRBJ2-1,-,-,TGCAGTGCTAGACCTTACAATGAGCAGTTCTTC,CSARPYNEQFF
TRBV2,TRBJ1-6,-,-,TGTGCCAGCAGGCGGGACGGACGTAATTCACCCCTCCACTTT,CASRRDGRNSPLHF
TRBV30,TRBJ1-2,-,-,TGTGCCTGGAGTGCCTCGGGTGGTTATGGCTACACCTTC,CAWSASGGYGYTF
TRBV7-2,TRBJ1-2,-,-,TGTGCCAGCAGCTTTGGGGACATGGGGTATGGCTACACCTTC,CASSFGDMGYGYTF
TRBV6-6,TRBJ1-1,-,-,TGTGCCAGCAGTTTAGCAGCCTACGGCACTGAAGCTTTCTTT,CASSLAAYGTEAFF
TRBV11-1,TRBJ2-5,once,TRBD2,TGTGCCAGCAGCTTCCGGCGGGGGGAAGAGACCCAGTACTTC,CASSFRRGEETQYF
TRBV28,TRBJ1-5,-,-,TGTGCCAGCAGTTTTTCTAACAATCAGCCCCAGCATTTT,CASSFSNNQPQHF
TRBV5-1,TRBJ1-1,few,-,TGCGCCAGCAGCTTGGACACCAGCGGGGGCTTGGCTTTCTTT,CASSLDTSGGLAFF
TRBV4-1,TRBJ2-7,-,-,TGCGCCAGCAGCCAAGATTCCCCTAGCGAAGGCTACGAGCAGTACTTC,CASSQDSPSEGYEQYF
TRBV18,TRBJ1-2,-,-,TGTGCCAGCTCCCAGAGTGCCGGGAGCGCAGATGGCTACACCTTC,CASSQSAGSADGYTF
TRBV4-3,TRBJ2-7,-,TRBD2,TGCGCCAGCAGCCTAGGGCTAGCGGGGGCCATATACGAGCAGTACTTC,CASSLGLAGAIYEQYF
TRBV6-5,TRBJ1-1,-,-,TGTGCCAGCAGTTACTCGACAGCCATGAACACTGAAGCTTTCTTT,CASSYSTAMNTEAFF
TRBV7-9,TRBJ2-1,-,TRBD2,TGTGCCAGCAGCTTAGCCTTAGCGGGGGGCTTCTACAATGAGCAGTTCTTC,CASSLALAGGFYNEQFF